This T cell receptor beta chain was documented in a study of T cells in Graves' hyperthyroidism and ophthalmopathy. Study summary: Specimen type is peripheral blood, collected at initial diagnosis prior to any treatment. Study-level results: Before onset, by a median of about seven months, the model predicted ophthalmopathy. Within blood appeared most thyroid clonotypes that had expanded above 0.001.

TCR beta CDR3 sequences were amplified from RNA transcripts. Using the HTBI primer set, a first-round RT-PCR was run on the TCR CDR3. In TCRdb, the multiplex PCR reads were re-called with MiXCR into one record per CDR3 protein. The profile shows some 340,000 distinct CDR3 sequences, around 15% of them singletons. With V trimmed by 5 bases and J by 4 bases, 8 bases remained unmatched. Germline values: CDR1 DFQATT, CDR2 SNEGSKA (reference sequence). This CDR3 is 14 amino acids long. This clonotype was detected only a few times. Its antigen is not known. Exclusion of patients followed from uncontrolled infection, other autoimmune disease, pregnancy or lactation.

The sample was blood. This sequence originates from a woman aged 40 to 50 with Graves' ophthalmopathy. V gene TRBV20-1 combines with J gene TRBJ2-1, with 7 bases identical to TRBD2. In DNA, the CDR3 is TGCAGTGCTGGGGATCGGGGGGATTACAATGAGCAGTTCTTC. Translated: CSAGDRGDYNEQFF.